A single count supports the clone carrying this T cell receptor beta chain. Its specificity is unknown. Here immunoSEQ multiplex PCR was the method, and the copy in TCRdb shows in-frame clones only, minus some. Of 75,000 to 85,000 clones in the sample, roughly nine tenths were seen once. This specimen comes from a study of T cell responses to AZD1222 COVID-19 vaccine. Study overall: Second doses were pooled across both intervals (about 4 or about 12 weeks).

The germline gives CDR1 MNHEY, CDR2 SMNVEV (reference sequence). This CDR3 has 13 residues. V was trimmed by 8 bases and J by 3 bases, leaving 12 bases between them. Whole-study results and caveats: Baseline seropositivity characterized only a handful of AZD1222 recipients.

This receptor was obtained from an adult in good health. The chain links TRBV27 to TRBJ2-3; TRBD2 might be the D (5 bases). Specimen: peripheral blood, collected on day 0 of AZD1222 vaccination. Written as DNA, the CDR3 is TGTGCCAGCCGACCCTCGGGGACAGATACGCAGTATTTT. Residues: CASRPSGTDTQYF.